The next 21 T cell receptor beta chains were all read from a single sample in a study of cytomegalovirus exposure and HLA in healthy donors. Here immunoSEQ multiplex PCR was the method, and the copy in TCRdb shows in-frame clones only, minus some. The data show about 180,000 clones, about 86% seen once. The sequencing sample was made of PBMCs. Receptors originate from a woman under 40 in good health and CMV-seronegative.

This chain uses TRBV5-4 with TRBJ1-1, with D possibly matching TRBD1 (6 bases). The germline V and J ends were trimmed by 2 bases and 5 bases, with 13 bases remaining between them. This CDR3 has 14 residues. CDR1 is SGHNT and CDR2 is YYREEE in the germline V gene (reference sequence). The CDR3 protein is CASSLGGRGTEAFF. In nucleotides, the CDR3 is TGTGCCAGCAGCTTAGGGGGTCGGGGTACTGAAGCTTTCTTT.

The gene calls are TRBV21-1 and TRBJ1-5. TRBV21-1 is given as a pseudogene. The CDR3 runs to 16 residues. CDR3 nucleotide sequence: TGTGCCAGCAGCAAAACCCCGACGGGAAGAGACCAGCCCCAGCATTTT. The encoded protein is CASSKTPTGRDQPQHF.

The gene calls are TRBV14 and TRBJ1-2; TRBD1 agrees at 7 bases. CDR1 and CDR2 from the germline V gene are SGHDN and FVKESK. J lost 5 bases, V lost 8 bases, and 29 bases had no gene match. The CDR3 consists of 20 residues. DNA of the CDR3: TGTGCCAGCTTTAATCGGTCACATCGACAGGGCAGTTCCTTGGGGTATGGCTACACCTTC. Its translation is CASFNRSHRQGSSLGYGYTF.

The chain has TRBV4-1 and TRBJ2-7, with 8 bases fitting TRBD2. The CDR3 is made up of 13 amino acids. With V trimmed by 4 bases and J by 4 bases, 3 bases remained unmatched. Germline V CDR1 and CDR2: MGHRA, YSYEKL. The CDR3 DNA follows: TGCGCCAGCAGCCTTGCGGGAGGATACGAGCAGTACTTC. Translation gives CASSLAGGYEQYF.

This chain links TRBV5-4 with TRBJ2-1, with 8 bases matching TRBD2. Per the germline V gene, CDR1 is SGHNT and CDR2 is YYREEE (reference sequence). This CDR3 spans 17 amino acids. The V and J ends lost 0 bases and 5 bases, in that order; junction bases with no gene match: 10. DNA for the CDR3: TGTGCCAGCAGCTTGGGTCAACGGGGGGGCCTCGACAATGAGCAGTTCTTC. Translated: CASSLGQRGGLDNEQFF.

J is TRBJ1-2 and V is TRBV9, with 7 bases that match TRBD1. CDR1 is SGDLS and CDR2 is YYNGEE in the germline V gene. This CDR3 comprises 14 residues. V shed 3 bases and J 5 bases; nucleotides not matched to a gene: 7. The chain's CDR3 is CASSASGTDYGYTF. The DNA of the CDR3 is TGTGCCAGCAGCGCCTCCGGGACAGATTATGGCTACACCTTC.

CDR3 nucleotide sequence: TGTGCCAGCAGCTTATTCCCCCAGAACACTGAAGCTTTCTTT. It is translated as CASSLFPQNTEAFF. The chain employs TRBV7-9 and TRBJ1-1; D uncertain. Germline CDR1 is SEHNR and CDR2 is FQNEAQ (reference sequence). V was cut by 2 bases and J by 1 base, with 8 bases left in between. The CDR3 sequence is 14 residues long.

J is TRBJ2-1 and V is TRBV7-6, with TRBD1 as a possible D gene (6 bases). Germline V gene lookup returns CDR1 SGHVS and CDR2 FNYEAQ. There are 17 residues in the CDR3. The V gene lost 1 base and the J gene lost 4 bases, with 17 bases spanning the gap. This CDR3 reads CASSLVGRDTFYNEQFF. The CDR3, as DNA: TGTGCCAGCAGCTTAGTGGGCCGGGACACCTTTTACAATGAGCAGTTCTTC.

The chain links TRBV9 to TRBJ2-2, with D perhaps TRBD2 (6 bases). Trimming took off 4 bases at V and 0 bases at J, with 10 bases between the two ends. Germline V gene lookup returns CDR1 SGDLS and CDR2 YYNGEE. This CDR3 spans 15 amino acids. Written as DNA, the CDR3 is TGTGCCAGCAGCATACTAGCTACGAACACCGGGGAGCTGTTTTTT. It specifies CASSILATNTGELFF.

The genes are TRBV10-3 and TRBJ2-1; 11 bases line up with TRBD2. Germline CDR1 ENHRY, CDR2 SYGVKD. Trimming at V came to 7 bases and at J to 5 bases, leaving 7 bases not matched to a gene. The CDR3 is made up of 15 amino acids. The CDR3 reads CAITSGTSGNNEQFF. The CDR3 DNA sequence: TGTGCCATCACTTCCGGGACTAGCGGTAACAATGAGCAGTTCTTC.

This clone came up a few times. The V gene is TRBV19, the J gene TRBJ2-7; 7 positions match TRBD1. This CDR3 is 12 amino acids long. The ends lost 4 bases at V and 12 bases at J; junction bases unmatched: 9. CDR1 and CDR2 (germline): LNHDA, SQIVND (reference sequence). CDR3 in DNA: TGTGCCAGTAGTACCCGACAGGGTTCTCTGTACTTC. Its protein product is CASSTRQGSLYF.

The chain joins TRBV7-2 to TRBJ1-4, with D possibly being TRBD1 (5 bases). Germline values: CDR1 SGHTA, CDR2 FQGNSA. V gave up 5 bases and J gave up 7 bases, with 20 bases separating them. This CDR3 region has 16 residues. The CDR3 DNA follows: TGTGCCAGCAGCCATACCATTCGGCAGGGAGGTGAAAAACTGTTTTTT. It encodes CASSHTIRQGGEKLFF.

V and J are TRBV7-2 and TRBJ2-4; 10 positions agree with TRBD1. The length of the CDR3 is 16 residues. V shed 4 bases and J 7 bases; nucleotides not matched to a gene: 10. CDR1 and CDR2 (germline): SGHTA, FQGNSA. CDR3 sequence (DNA): TGTGCCAGCAGCTCGCGGGACAGGGGAAAAAGGAACATTCAGTACTTC. Amino acid sequence: CASSSRDRGKRNIQYF.

This chain joins TRBV11-2 and TRBJ2-7; 9 positions agree with TRBD1. The CDR3 loop spans 14 amino acids. Losses at the gene ends were 3 bases for V and 6 bases for J; bases not matched to a gene: 6. Germline assignment: CDR1 SGHAT and CDR2 FQNNGV. The CDR3 sequence is CASSLRDRVAEQYF. DNA for the CDR3: TGTGCCAGCAGCTTGAGGGACAGGGTCGCCGAGCAGTACTTC.

This clone was counted only a few times. The genes are TRBV5-1 and TRBJ2-7; 7 positions match TRBD1. Germline trimming cut 4 bases from V and 7 bases from J; bases unmatched to any gene: 5. Germline V gene lookup returns CDR1 SGHRS and CDR2 YFSETQ. The CDR3 is 12 amino acids. The CDR3 bases are TGCGCCAGCAGCATGACAGGGAGTGAGCAGTACTTC. Encoded protein: CASSMTGSEQYF. Combining the CDR3 with reference TRBV5-1 and TRBJ2-7 gives the whole variable domain KAGVTQTPRYLIKTRGQQVTLSCSPISGHRSVSWYQQTPGQGLQFLFEYFSETQRNKGNFPGRFSGRQFSNSRSEMNVSTLELGDSALYLCASSMTGSEQYFGPGTRLTVT.

V gene TRBV6-1 combines with J gene TRBJ1-5, with TRBD1 matching 8 bases. The CDR3 totals 15 residues. In germline, CDR1 is MNHNS, CDR2 SASEGT. V lost 2 bases to trimming and J lost 2 bases; unmatched junction nucleotides: 2. CDR3 amino acids: CASSELGQGNQPQHF. The CDR3 bases are TGTGCCAGCAGTGAATTGGGACAGGGCAATCAGCCCCAGCATTTT.

The chain recombines TRBV14 with TRBJ1-3, with D possibly being TRBD1 (5 bases). The V gene lost 1 base and the J gene lost 3 bases, with 13 bases spanning the gap. CDR3 length equals 16 residues. Germline assignment: CDR1 SGHDN and CDR2 FVKESK. The CDR3 loop is CASSQVGAGYGNTIYF. DNA for the CDR3: TGTGCCAGCAGCCAAGTTGGGGCAGGATATGGAAACACCATATATTTT.

V usage is TRBV5-1 and J usage is TRBJ1-4; D is unresolved. V was pared by 0 bases and J by 8 bases, with 8 bases between. This CDR3 is built from 13 residues. In germline, CDR1 is SGHRS, CDR2 YFSETQ. CDR3 in amino acids: CASSLGSGEKLFF. CDR3 DNA sequence: TGCGCCAGCAGCTTGGGAAGTGGCGAAAAACTGTTTTTT.

The CDR3: CASSSPTGETHNEQFF. Written as DNA, the CDR3 is TGTGCCAGCAGCTCACCGACAGGGGAGACCCACAATGAGCAGTTCTTC. The genes are TRBV5-6 and TRBJ2-1; 8 nucleotides agree with TRBD1. CDR1 is SGHDT and CDR2 is YYEEEE in the germline V gene. This CDR3 spans 16 amino acids. V lost 3 bases, J lost 5 bases, and 10 bases stayed unmatched.

The chain joins TRBV19 to TRBJ1-2; 9 bases fit TRBD1. J was trimmed by 8 bases and V by 6 bases; bases with no gene match: 10. The CDR3 is 14 amino acids. The germline CDR1 and CDR2 sequences are LNHDA and SQIVND (reference sequence). The chain's CDR3 is CASSQTGGHQGYTF. The DNA of the CDR3 is TGTGCCAGTAGCCAGACAGGGGGACACCAAGGCTACACCTTC.

This chain uses TRBV7-2 with TRBJ1-6, with D hard to call. The V and J ends lost 5 bases and 8 bases respectively, with 10 bases between them. Germline V gene sequence: CDR1 SGHTA, CDR2 FQGNSA. The CDR3 consists of 13 residues. The CDR3 DNA reads TGTGCCAGCAGCCAAATCGGGGATTCACCCCTCCACTTT. Translated: CASSQIGDSPLHF. The complete variable domain, with remaining parts taken from reference TRBV7-2 and TRBJ1-6, reads GAGVSQSPSNKVTEKGKDVELRCDPISGHTALYWYRQSLGQGLEFLIYFQGNSAPDKSGLPSDRFSAERTGGSVSTLTIQRTQQEDSAVYLCASSQIGDSPLHFGNGTRLTVT.